These 24 T cell receptor beta chains were all obtained from the same sample, sequenced in a study of cytomegalovirus exposure and HLA in healthy donors. Primers included in the PCR were 60 Vbeta and 13 Jbeta primers. Profiling relied on immunoSEQ multiplex PCR, and the TCRdb table lists in-frame clones only, not all of them. This sample yields about 150,000 clones, of which less than 85% are seen a single time; about 5.9% belongs to the top ten. Sequenced input: PBMCs. The receptors were sampled from a man aged 45 to 65 in good health and CMV-seropositive.

The chain is built from TRBV11-1 and TRBJ1-4, with D possibly matching TRBD1 (6 bases). CDR3 length: 13 amino acids. CDR1 is SGHAT and CDR2 is FQDESV in the germline V gene (reference sequence). V lost 5 bases and J lost 8, with 12 bases in between. The CDR3 region is CASSNRDKEKLFF. CDR3 nucleotides: TGTGCCAGCAGCAACCGGGACAAAGAAAAACTGTTTTTT.

The chain combines TRBV27 with TRBJ2-7, with no clear D. Trimming removed 3 bases from V and 0 bases from J, with 9 bases in between. This CDR3 region has 14 residues. Per the germline V gene, CDR1 is MNHEY and CDR2 is SMNVEV (reference sequence). The CDR3 reads CASSLGINSYEQYF. CDR3 DNA sequence: TGTGCCAGCAGTTTGGGCATCAACTCCTACGAGCAGTACTTC.

The rearrangement links TRBV2 to TRBJ2-1; 10 nucleotides match TRBD1. This CDR3 spans 15 amino acids. From germline, CDR1 is SNHLY and CDR2 FYNNEI. V gave up 8 bases and J gave up 9 bases; unmatched junction bases: 13. The CDR3 sequence: CASRRGTGVIGEQFF. The CDR3 DNA is TGTGCCAGCCGTCGCGGGACAGGGGTGATCGGTGAGCAGTTCTTC.

The chain has TRBV9 and TRBJ2-1, with 12 bases identical to TRBD2. The CDR3 is 15 amino acids. The V gene's germline CDR1 is SGDLS and CDR2 YYNGEE. Trimming at V came to 3 bases and at J to 4 bases, leaving 2 bases not matched to a gene. The CDR3 DNA follows: TGTGCCAGCAGCGCCGGACTAGCGGGGTACAATGAGCAGTTCTTC. Protein product: CASSAGLAGYNEQFF.

V gene TRBV6-1 combines with J gene TRBJ2-7; 12 bases map to TRBD2. The CDR3 contains 14 residues. With V trimmed by 8 bases and J by 6 bases, 8 bases remained unmatched. Germline V gene sequence: CDR1 MNHNS, CDR2 SASEGT. The CDR3 loop is CASQLAGGRAEQYF. CDR3 DNA: TGTGCCAGCCAGCTAGCGGGAGGGAGGGCCGAGCAGTACTTC.

The chain couples TRBV10-2 to TRBJ2-5; D unclear. Trimming stripped 4 bases from V and 11 bases from J, with 8 bases between. CDR1 and CDR2 from the germline V gene are WSHSY and SAAADI. This CDR3 contains 10 residues. The CDR3 spells CASSATEQYF. The CDR3 coding sequence is TGCGCCAGCAGTGCAACAGAGCAGTACTTC.

The chain carries TRBV7-9 and TRBJ2-5, with 7 bases identical to TRBD2. In germline, CDR1 is SEHNR, CDR2 FQNEAQ (reference sequence). J was trimmed by 4 bases and V by 5 bases; bases with no gene match: 13. The CDR3 contains 16 residues. This CDR3 reads CASSPKGRVNTETQYF. The CDR3 bases are TGTGCCAGCAGCCCCAAAGGGAGGGTCAACACAGAGACCCAGTACTTC.

This clone has a handful of counts. The chain employs TRBV10-3 and TRBJ2-3; TRBD2 agrees at 10 bases. The CDR3 is 17 residues long. Germline V gene sequence: CDR1 ENHRY, CDR2 SYGVKD. V shed 3 bases and J 4 bases; nucleotides not matched to a gene: 10. Here the CDR3 reads CAISDEPGLAAADTQYF. CDR3 nucleotides: TGTGCCATCAGTGACGAGCCCGGACTAGCGGCCGCAGATACGCAGTATTTT.

In this sample, this clone turned up once. The chain combines TRBV15 with TRBJ1-5; weak D call: TRBD1 (6 bases). From germline, CDR1 is LNHNV and CDR2 YYDKDF (reference sequence). The CDR3 is 14 amino acids. With 2 bases removed from V and 5 bases from J, the gap between germline ends came to 10 bases. CDR3 coding DNA: TGTGCCACCAGCAGAAGTCCAGGGGATCAGCCCCAGCATTTT. As protein: CATSRSPGDQPQHF.

This clone was observed once. The chain couples TRBV28 to TRBJ2-3; a possible D gene is TRBD1 (5 bases). This CDR3 is 14 amino acids long. V was trimmed by 6 bases and J by 6 bases, leaving 16 bases between them. The germline gives CDR1 MDHEN, CDR2 SYDVKM. CDR3 sequence: CASSPNLAGDTQYF. The CDR3, as DNA: TGTGCCAGCAGCCCTAACTTAGCAGGGGATACGCAGTATTTT.

This clone appeared a single time. V usage is TRBV9 and J usage is TRBJ2-7, with 11 bases identical to TRBD2. V lost 0 bases, J lost 6 bases, and 8 bases stayed unmatched. The CDR3 sequence is 16 residues long. The germline V gene encodes CDR1 SGDLS and CDR2 YYNGEE. The DNA of the CDR3 is TGTGCCAGCAGCGTAGCAAATTTAGCGGGGGGGAGCGAGCAGTACTTC. It translates to CASSVANLAGGSEQYF.

The chain combines TRBV13 with TRBJ2-7, with TRBD2 matching 9 bases. This CDR3 has 15 amino acids. Germline V gene lookup returns CDR1 PRHDT and CDR2 FYEKMQ (reference sequence). Trimming removed 0 bases from V and 2 bases from J; junction bases left unmatched: 2. The DNA of the CDR3 is TGTGCCAGCAGCTTAGGGGCTAGCGGGGCCTACGAGCAGTACTTC. Its protein is CASSLGASGAYEQYF. Complete variable domain (other parts from reference TRBV13 and TRBJ2-7): AAGVIQSPRHLIKEKRETATLKCYPIPRHDTVYWYQQGPGQDPQFLISFYEKMQSDKGSIPDRFSAQQFSDYHSELNMSSLELGDSALYFCASSLGASGAYEQYFGPGTRLTVT.

CDR3 sequence: CASSESRAGASTDTQYF. For the CDR3, the DNA is TGCGCCAGCAGTGAGTCGAGGGCGGGTGCTAGCACAGATACGCAGTATTTT. The chain recombines TRBV10-2 with TRBJ2-3, with D possibly matching TRBD2 (5 bases). The CDR3 is 17 residues long. CDR1 WSHSY and CDR2 SAAADI come from the germline V gene. Trimming took 0 bases from V and 0 from J, leaving 13 bases between them.

The genes are TRBV4-1 and TRBJ1-5; TRBD1 matches 9 bases. The CDR3 sequence is 15 residues long. V gave up 3 bases and J gave up 7 bases; unmatched junction bases: 7. The germline CDR1 and CDR2 sequences are MGHRA and YSYEKL. The CDR3 DNA sequence: TGCGCCAGCAGCCATTCGGACAGGGGAGACCAGCCCCAGCATTTT. It encodes CASSHSDRGDQPQHF.

The CDR3 nucleotides are TGTGCCAGCAGCCTAAGAGCGGGAGGCCACAATGAGCAGTTCTTC. The encoded protein is CASSLRAGGHNEQFF. V usage is TRBV21-1 and J usage is TRBJ2-1; the D call TRBD2 from the table was never checked on the DNA. TRBV21-1 is listed as a pseudogene. CDR3 size: 15 residues.

The chain joins TRBV2 to TRBJ2-5, with 9 bases fitting TRBD2. The V and J ends lost 6 bases and 5 bases, in that order; junction bases with no gene match: 7. CDR3 length: 14 amino acids. From germline, CDR1 is SNHLY and CDR2 FYNNEI. CDR3 region: CASRASGMGETQYF. DNA for the CDR3: TGTGCCAGCAGGGCTAGCGGGATGGGGGAGACCCAGTACTTC.

This chain links TRBV28 with TRBJ2-7, with 7 positions matching TRBD1. CDR1 is MDHEN and CDR2 is SYDVKM in the germline V gene. CDR3 length: 17 residues. With 6 bases clipped from V and 0 bases from J, the junction kept 14 bases outside the gene matches. This chain's CDR3 is CASRNGVGRGISYEQYF. The CDR3 nucleotides read TGTGCCAGCAGGAATGGGGTAGGCAGGGGGATCTCCTACGAGCAGTACTTC.

Written as DNA, the CDR3 is TGTGCCATCAGTGACGGACTAGCAGGCCAAGAGACCCAGTACTTC. This encodes CAISDGLAGQETQYF. The chain is built from TRBV10-3 and TRBJ2-5, with 8 bases that match TRBD2. Per germline, CDR1 ENHRY and CDR2 SYGVKD. The CDR3 loop spans 15 amino acids. Unmatched junction bases numbered 4, after V lost 3 bases and J lost 1 base.

The rearrangement links TRBV30 to TRBJ1-5, with TRBD1 identical over 8 bases. Per germline, CDR1 GTSNPN and CDR2 SVGIG (reference sequence). There are 13 residues in the CDR3. J gave up 4 bases and V 5 bases, and 4 bases lay outside the gene matches. The CDR3 loop is CAWDRTGNQPQHF. The CDR3 DNA reads TGTGCCTGGGACCGGACAGGGAATCAGCCCCAGCATTTT.

The rearrangement joins TRBV19 to TRBJ2-5, with 8 bases fitting TRBD2. The trim removed 5 bases at V and 1 base at J, leaving 6 bases unmatched. In germline, CDR1 is LNHDA, CDR2 SQIVND (reference sequence). The CDR3 contains 15 residues. This chain's CDR3 is CASSLQLAVQETQYF. The CDR3, as DNA: TGTGCCAGTAGTCTCCAACTAGCGGTCCAAGAGACCCAGTACTTC.

The chain uses TRBV30 and TRBJ2-5; D uncertain. Germline V gives CDR1 GTSNPN, CDR2 SVGIG (reference sequence). The V end was cut by 0 bases, the J end by 2 bases, with 10 bases between. The CDR3 has 14 amino acids. CDR3 sequence reads: CAWSVRLRQETQYF. The CDR3 DNA is TGTGCCTGGAGTGTACGACTGCGGCAAGAGACCCAGTACTTC.

CDR3 sequence: CSVLKGAETQYF. The CDR3 region has the DNA TGCAGCGTACTAAAGGGGGCTGAGACCCAGTACTTC. V and J are TRBV29-1 and TRBJ2-5, with 7 bases lining up with TRBD1. In germline, CDR1 is SQVTM, CDR2 ANQGSEA. The CDR3 has 12 amino acids. The V and J ends lost 6 bases and 5 bases, in that order; junction bases with no gene match: 6.

The rearrangement links TRBV7-2 to TRBJ2-1; 9 bases are shared with TRBD2. This CDR3 contains 15 residues. CDR1 SGHTA and CDR2 FQGNSA come from the germline V gene. V lost 4 bases and J lost 9; bases outside the gene matches: 10. CDR3 DNA: TGTGCCAGCAGCTCCGATGGGGCTAGCGGGATTGAGCAGTTCTTC. It codes for CASSSDGASGIEQFF.

The chain recombines TRBV5-1 with TRBJ2-5; 7 positions agree with TRBD1. TRBJ2-7 explains the end of the DNA better; the J call may be wrong. The CDR3 length is 15 residues. Germline V gene data show CDR1 as SGHRS and CDR2 as YFSETQ. As DNA, the CDR3 is TGCGCCAGCAGCTTGATAGGGGGCGCCGACTACGAGCAGTACTTC. Its protein product is CASSLIGGADYEQYF.